A selection of T cell receptor beta chains follows, all from one sample in a study of T cell responses to AZD1222 COVID-19 vaccine. Measured with immunoSEQ multiplex PCR; TCRdb has only the in-frame clones, and not every one. The sample has around 67,000 clones; about four fifths are singletons. The sample here was peripheral blood, taken on day 0 of AZD1222 vaccination. These TCRs come from an adult in good health. The CDR3 runs from the conserved cysteine through the conserved F or W. The D gene is left open where the match is weak. Size is stated for part of the rows, as once, few or many counts, or as a class when the clone is expanded.

J | D | V | size | DNA | CDR3
TRBJ1-5 | . | TRBV6-2/TRBV6-3 | . | TGTGCCAGCAGCCGAAGCCTCAATCAGCCCCAGCATTTT | CASSRSLNQPQHF
TRBJ1-4 | TRBD1 | TRBV6-5 | . | TGTGCCAGCCGAAGACAGGGCGTTAATGAAAAACTGTTTTTT | CASRRQGVNEKLFF
TRBJ2-7 | . | TRBV2 | . | TGTGCCTGGGAGGGGGGCACCTACGAGCAGTACTTC | CAWEGGTYEQYF
TRBJ2-5 | TRBD2 | TRBV27 | . | TGTGCCAGCCTTGGGGCTAGCGGGGGTGGGACCCAGTACTTC | CASLGASGGGTQYF
TRBJ1-2 | . | TRBV4-1 | . | TGCGCCAGCAGCCAAGATTTACAAACACTGGACCTCCTCGGGGGCTACACCTTC | CASSQDLQTLDLLGGYTF
TRBJ2-7 | TRBD1 | TRBV19 | . | TGTGCCAGTAAGGCAAGGGACAGGGGTGACGAGCAGTACTTC | CASKARDRGDEQYF
TRBJ2-5 | . | TRBV30 | . | TGTGCCTGGAGTGTAGGGGGGTCCACAGAGACCCAGCACTTC | CAWSVGGSTETQHF
TRBJ2-5 | TRBD1 | TRBV6-5 | . | TGTGCCAGCAGCTCCAACCCCGGGACAGCCGAGACCCAGTACTTC | CASSSNPGTAETQYF
TRBJ1-2 | . | TRBV29-1 | . | TGCAGCGTTGCCGGGTTCAGCTATGGCTACACCTTC | CSVAGFSYGYTF
TRBJ1-3 | . | TRBV28 | . | TGTGCCAGCAGTTCTACATCCACAGGGTTAGCCAAATATTTT | CASSSTSTGLAKYF
TRBJ2-3 | TRBD1 | TRBV30 | . | TGTGCCTGGAGCAGGGCAGGGGGCGCGGATACGCAGTATTTT | CAWSRAGGADTQYF
TRBJ2-2 | . | TRBV7-9 | . | TGTGCCAGCAGCCCCCCGGGACGGACGAACACCGGGGAGCTGTTTTTT | CASSPPGRTNTGELFF
TRBJ2-1 | TRBD2 | TRBV4-2 | . | TGTGCCAGCAGCCATCGTCTGGCGGGGGGGACCAATGAGCAGTTCTTC | CASSHRLAGGTNEQFF
TRBJ1-2 | . | TRBV4-3 | . | TGCGCCAGCAGCCAAGACAGGGACTATGGCTACACCTTC | CASSQDRDYGYTF
TRBJ2-2 | . | TRBV4-2 | . | TGTGCCAGCAGCCAAGATTGGCAGGCGAGCACCGGGGAGCTGTTTTTT | CASSQDWQASTGELFF
TRBJ2-2 | TRBD1 | TRBV5-1 | few | TGCGCCAGCAGCGCGGACAGGGGGGCCGGGGAGCTGTTTTTT | CASSADRGAGELFF
TRBJ1-1 | . | TRBV6-5 | . | TGTGCCAGCAGTTACTCGGAGGGTATAGGGCACACTGAAGCTTTCTTT | CASSYSEGIGHTEAFF
TRBJ2-5 | TRBD1 | TRBV4-1 | once | TGCGCCAGCAGCCAAAATCAGGGACAGGGACAAGAGACCCAGTACTTC | CASSQNQGQGQETQYF
TRBJ1-2 | . | TRBV7-9 | . | TGTGCCAGCAGCTTAGGAGGCGATACTAACTATGGCTACACCTTC | CASSLGGDTNYGYTF
TRBJ1-6 | . | TRBV7-9 | . | TGTGCCAGCAGCTTGGTGCAGGGGCCGGAGTCACCCCTCCACTTT | CASSLVQGPESPLHF
TRBJ1-6 | . | TRBV6-2/TRBV6-3 | . | TGTGCCAGCACCCCCGGGCATAATTCACCCCTCCACTTT | CASTPGHNSPLHF
TRBJ2-3 | . | TRBV7-9 | . | TGTGCCAGCAGCCGATCGTCGGGACCACGGAGCACAGATACGCAGTATTTT | CASSRSSGPRSTDTQYF
TRBJ1-5 | . | TRBV6-5 | once | TGTGCCCGCCGGAGGGGGGTCGATCAGCCCCAGCATTTT | CARRRGVDQPQHF
TRBJ2-7 | TRBD1 | TRBV4-2 | once | TGTCCCACCCCCCAACACGACTGGGGGACAGGCAAACCTTACGAGCAGTACTTC | CPTPQHDWGTGKPYEQYF
TRBJ1-5 | . | TRBV19 | . | TGTGCCAGTAGTAGCCGGGCCCCATATAGCAATCAGCCCCAGCATTTT | CASSSRAPYSNQPQHF
TRBJ2-7 | TRBD2 | TRBV2 | . | TGTGCCAGCAGTGAAGTGGCTAGCGGGGGCTACGAGCAGTACTTC | CASSEVASGGYEQYF
TRBJ2-3 | . | TRBV5-6 | . | TGTGCCAGCAGCTTGGAGGGGGGGCCCACAGATACGCAGTATTTT | CASSLEGGPTDTQYF
TRBJ1-1 | TRBD1 | TRBV19 | . | TGTGCCAGTAGTAAAACAGGGGTAAGGTCGAACACTGAAGCTTTCTTT | CASSKTGVRSNTEAFF
TRBJ1-3 | TRBD1 | TRBV6-5 | . | TGTGCCAGCAGTTCGGACAGGGCCGGAAACACCATATATTTT | CASSSDRAGNTIYF
TRBJ2-4 | TRBD1 | TRBV18 | few | TGTGCCAGCTCACCATTAACAGGGGGCGAGAACATTCAGTACTTC | CASSPLTGGENIQYF
TRBJ2-7 | TRBD2 | TRBV14 | . | TGTGCCAGCAGCCAAGCCCTCCCCGGACTAGCGGGGGGAACAAACGAGCAGTACTTC | CASSQALPGLAGGTNEQYF
TRBJ1-6 | TRBD1 | TRBV4-3 | . | TGCGCCAGCAGCCAAGAACCGGCAGAGAGGGGGCTGTATTCACCCCTCCACTTT | CASSQEPAERGLYSPLHF
TRBJ2-1 | . | TRBV18 | once | TGTGCCAGCTCACCAGGAGACGGAAGCAATGAGCAGTTCTTC | CASSPGDGSNEQFF
TRBJ1-2 | TRBD1 | TRBV4-1 | . | TGCGCCAGCAGCCCCTCGCGACAGGGGCGATATAACTATGGCTACACCTTC | CASSPSRQGRYNYGYTF
TRBJ2-5 | . | TRBV7-8 | . | TGTGCCAGCAGCCCAGGACAGAGCGACCAAGAGACCCAGTACTTC | CASSPGQSDQETQYF
TRBJ1-4 | . | TRBV11-2 | . | TGTGCCAGCAGCTTAGCCGGTGGGAAACTGTTTTTT | CASSLAGGKLFF
TRBJ2-2 | TRBD1 | TRBV11-3 | . | TGTGCCAGCAGCTCCTCCGCCGGGACAGGGAACACCGGGGAGCTGTTTTTT | CASSSSAGTGNTGELFF
TRBJ2-5 | . | TRBV2 | few | TGTGCCAGCAGTGATTGGGGTGCAGGGAGAGAGACCCAGTACTTC | CASSDWGAGRETQYF
TRBJ1-2 | . | TRBV2 | . | TGTGCCAGCAGCCCAGACGGAGACTATGGCTACACCTTC | CASSPDGDYGYTF
TRBJ1-5 | TRBD1 | TRBV2 | . | TGTGCCAGCAGTGAAATGGACAGGGGACCCCAGCATTTT | CASSEMDRGPQHF
TRBJ1-6 | TRBD1 | TRBV5-6 | . | TGTGCCAGCAGCTCGGTACAGGGGTATTCACCCCTCCACTTT | CASSSVQGYSPLHF
TRBJ1-1 | . | TRBV29-1 | . | TGCAGCGCTGCACAGGGAACGAACACTGAAGCTTTCTTT | CSAAQGTNTEAFF
TRBJ2-7 | . | TRBV2 | . | TGTGCCAGCACCCGGGAATACGAGCAGTACTTC | CASTREYEQYF
TRBJ1-1 | . | TRBV5-4 | . | TGTGCCAGCAGCTTGGACAAGAACACTGAAGCTTTCTTT | CASSLDKNTEAFF
TRBJ2-7 | . | TRBV4-2 | . | TGTGCCAGCAGCCAAGAAGGGATTCTCGACGAGCAGTACTTC | CASSQEGILDEQYF
TRBJ2-7 | . | TRBV27 | . | TGTGCCAGCAGTTTACGGCAGTTCTACGAGCAGTACTTC | CASSLRQFYEQYF
TRBJ2-7 | . | TRBV5-1 | few | TGCGCCAGCAGTTCAACAGGGACGGCCTACGAGCAGTACTTC | CASSSTGTAYEQYF
TRBJ1-5 | TRBD1 | TRBV4-1 | . | TGCGCCAGCAGCGAAGCGACAGGGGGCCTCGTCGTTCAGCCCCAGCATTTT | CASSEATGGLVVQPQHF
TRBJ2-2 | TRBD2 | TRBV5-1 | . | TGCGCCAGCAGCTTAGAAACTAGCGGACCGCACACCGGGGAGCTGTTTTTT | CASSLETSGPHTGELFF
TRBJ2-3 | TRBD2 | TRBV6-6 | . | TGTGCCAGCAGCATACCCCGGCGGGAGAGCACAGATACGCAGTATTTT | CASSIPRRESTDTQYF
TRBJ1-3 | . | TRBV9 | . | TGTGCCAGCAGCGTAGCGGAGGGGTCTTCTGGAAACACCATATATTTT | CASSVAEGSSGNTIYF
TRBJ2-3 | TRBD2 | TRBV15 | few | TGTGCCACCAGCCTAGCGGAGCCCACAGATACGCAGTATTTT | CATSLAEPTDTQYF
TRBJ1-2 | TRBD1 | TRBV7-6 | . | TGTGCCAGCAGCTTAGATCGCACAGGGGGTCGCTATGGCTACACCTTC | CASSLDRTGGRYGYTF
TRBJ2-3 | TRBD2 | TRBV2 | . | TGTGCCAGCAGTGATTTACGGGCTAGCGGGGGAAACACAGATACGCAGTATTTT | CASSDLRASGGNTDTQYF
TRBJ2-1 | . | TRBV13 | . | TGTGCCAGCAGCTTCCGGGTTCTTGAGCAGTTCTTC | CASSFRVLEQFF
TRBJ1-2 | TRBD1 | TRBV7-2 | . | TGTGCCAGCAGCCGGGACAGGGTCTATGGCTACACCTTC | CASSRDRVYGYTF
TRBJ1-1 | TRBD1 | TRBV5-8 | . | TGTGCCAGCAGCTTTATGGGGACAGTGAACACTGAAGCTTTCTTT | CASSFMGTVNTEAFF
TRBJ1-4 | . | TRBV4-1 | . | TGCGCCAGCAGCCAAGAGCACGGCAGCTCCGATGAAAAACTGTTTTTT | CASSQEHGSSDEKLFF
TRBJ2-5 | . | TRBV20-1 | . | TGCAGTGCGGTTCAAGAGACCCAGTACTTC | CSAVQETQYF